This TCR beta chain came from a study of blood T cells in healthy people across ages. On this clonotype: Antigen specificity is unknown.

Overall study results and limits: Long-lived donors had more naive CD4+ cells and higher diversity than aged donors.

With a J-beta primer mix and a sample-barcoded 5' primer, a second PCR ran 7 to 11 cycles. Each of the cDNA molecules was tagged by a template-switch adaptor with 12 random nucleotides. TCRdb used MiXCR to reprocess the 5' RACE reads, holding one entry per CDR3 protein. The sample includes over a million distinct CDR3 sequences, roughly 60% seen only once; the top ten take 5.5% to 8%. The receptor was isolated from a man between 18 and 29 years old in good health. What was sequenced was blood.

CDR3 in amino acids: CAISAGQGGTEAFF. CDR3 bases: TGTGCCATCAGCGCGGGACAGGGAGGAACTGAAGCTTTCTTT. The chain has TRBV10-3 and TRBJ1-1; 9 nucleotides match TRBD1. Germline CDR1 and CDR2: ENHRY and SYGVKD. The CDR3 covers 14 residues. With 6 bases clipped from V and 5 bases from J, the junction kept 7 bases outside the gene matches.